The 28 T cell receptor beta chains given below trace back to one sample, sequenced in a study of shared clonotypes between healthy human individuals. Only in-frame clones appear in the TCRdb table, and some are missing; sequencing was by immunoSEQ multiplex PCR. Among about 2.4 million clones listed, approximately 92% were seen once. The sequencing input was naive CD4+ T cells sorted from blood. Subset denoted: CD45RA+ positively selected. These receptors originate from a man aged 18 to 29 in good health.

This rearrangement joins TRBV18 to TRBJ2-1; D remains ambiguous. V was pared by 2 bases and J by 15 bases, with 11 bases between. CDR3 size: 11 residues. Per germline, CDR1 KGHSH and CDR2 LQKENI. In DNA form, the CDR3 reads TGTGCCAGCTCACCAGAGAGACTTTTGTTCTTC. Its protein is CASSPERLLFF.

The rearrangement joins TRBV7-2 to TRBJ2-1; the D call may be TRBD1 or TRBD2 (5 bases each). V lost 5 bases, J lost 0 bases, and 11 bases lay in between. The CDR3 totals 15 residues. Per the germline V gene, CDR1 is SGHTA and CDR2 is FQGNSA. CDR3 amino acids: CASSRDGISYNEQFF. DNA for the CDR3: TGTGCCAGCAGCAGGGACGGGATCTCCTACAATGAGCAGTTCTTC.

This chain connects TRBV14 to TRBJ1-1, with 9 bases matching TRBD1. This CDR3 is 16 amino acids long. Trimming at V came to 0 bases and at J to 6 bases, leaving 8 bases not matched to a gene. Germline V gene sequence: CDR1 SGHDN, CDR2 FVKESK. CDR3 sequence (DNA): TGTGCCAGCAGCCAAGACCTTCTCGGGACAGGGTCTGAAGCTTTCTTT. Translation gives CASSQDLLGTGSEAFF.

This rearrangement joins TRBV15 to TRBJ2-7; possibly TRBD2 for D (6 bases). In germline, CDR1 is LNHNV, CDR2 YYDKDF (reference sequence). The CDR3 spans 14 residues. V lost 4 bases and J lost 0, with 10 bases in between. The CDR3 region has the DNA TGTGCCACCAGCAACGCGGGGAGCTCCTACGAGCAGTACTTC. It yields the protein CATSNAGSSYEQYF.

The chain uses TRBV15 and TRBJ1-4; D remains unclear. The CDR3 length is 15 residues. V lost 0 bases and J lost 0, with 5 bases in between. Germline CDR1 is LNHNV and CDR2 is YYDKDF (reference sequence). The CDR3 DNA is TGTGCCACCAGCAGAGACAGGACAACTAATGAAAAACTGTTTTTT. Amino acid sequence: CATSRDRTTNEKLFF.

V and J are TRBV7-6 and TRBJ2-5, with D tentatively TRBD1 (6 bases). The V end lost 1 base, the J end lost 5 bases, and 11 bases lay between the germline ends. Germline V gene sequence: CDR1 SGHVS, CDR2 FNYEAQ. The CDR3 length is 14 residues. Here the CDR3 DNA reads TGTGCCAGCAGCTTAGTGGGGGCGCGGGAGACCCAGTACTTC. It specifies CASSLVGARETQYF.

The chain uses TRBV6-1 and TRBJ2-2; D possibly corresponds to TRBD1 (6 bases). The V gene lost 6 bases and the J gene lost 1 base, with 12 bases spanning the gap. The CDR3 consists of 15 residues. CDR1 and CDR2 from the germline V gene are MNHNS and SASEGT. This CDR3 reads CASRLTGLNTGELFF. In DNA form, the CDR3 reads TGTGCCAGCAGACTCACAGGGTTGAACACCGGGGAGCTGTTTTTT.

The J gene is TRBJ1-1, the V gene TRBV18, with 9 nucleotides matching TRBD1. Germline V gives CDR1 KGHSH, CDR2 LQKENI. V was pared by 6 bases and J by 6 bases, with 17 bases of the junction left unmatched. The length of the CDR3 is 17 residues. CDR3 in amino acids: CASSRSTGGRDSAEAFF. CDR3 coding DNA: TGTGCCAGCTCCCGAAGTACAGGGGGCCGGGATTCCGCTGAAGCTTTCTTT.

V is TRBV27 and J is TRBJ2-7; TRBD1 aligns across 7 bases. The CDR3 contains 15 residues. V shed 3 bases, J shed 0 bases, and the junction held 5 bases outside the gene matches. Germline V gene lookup returns CDR1 MNHEY and CDR2 SMNVEV (reference sequence). The CDR3 sequence is CASSFRGQSSYEQYF. The CDR3 DNA reads TGTGCCAGCAGTTTTCGGGGACAGAGCTCCTACGAGCAGTACTTC.

About this clone: The sample carries other DNA sequences with the same CDR3. J is TRBJ2-1 and V is TRBV5-1, with 12 bases fitting TRBD2. Trimming took 2 bases from V and 3 from J; bases not matched to a gene: 6. The CDR3 runs to 17 residues. The germline V gene has CDR1 SGHRS and CDR2 YFSETQ. Here the CDR3 DNA reads TGCGCCAGCAGCTTAACTAGCGGGGGGAATAGCTACAATGAGCAGTTCTTC. Protein sequence: CASSLTSGGNSYNEQFF.

This chain links TRBV4-3 with TRBJ1-4; D is uncertain. This CDR3 region has 16 residues. CDR1 LGHNA and CDR2 YSLEER come from the germline V gene. The V and J ends lost 0 bases and 4 bases respectively, with 12 bases between them. The CDR3 DNA follows: TGCGCCAGCAGCCAAGATTGGTCAGGCGGTAATGAAAAACTGTTTTTT. The encoded protein is CASSQDWSGGNEKLFF.

The gene calls are TRBV21-1 and TRBJ1-5. TRBV21-1 is deemed a pseudogene. CDR3 length: 16 residues. The CDR3 coding sequence is TGTGCCAGCAGCAAAATCGGGAGCACTAGCAATCAGCCCCAGCATTTT. This codes for CASSKIGSTSNQPQHF.

The chain joins TRBV6-5 to TRBJ1-6, with D hard to call. Germline V gene data show CDR1 as MNHEY and CDR2 as SVGAGI. The CDR3 covers 15 residues. V lost 5 bases to trimming and J lost 6 bases, with 14 bases between them. In nucleotides, the CDR3 is TGTGCCAGCAGTCGCCCCGACTTTTTTAATTCACCCCTCCACTTT. Translated: CASSRPDFFNSPLHF.

V is TRBV30 and J is TRBJ1-5; D is undetermined. The germline V gene encodes CDR1 GTSNPN and CDR2 SVGIG (reference sequence). The CDR3 is made up of 15 amino acids. The germline V and J ends were trimmed by 0 bases and 3 bases, with 12 bases remaining between them. CDR3 sequence (DNA): TGTGCCTGGAGTGTACGTAAGGTAAACAATCAGCCCCAGCATTTT. Translation: CAWSVRKVNNQPQHF.

This clone was picked up one time. This chain links TRBV19 with TRBJ1-6; D is possibly TRBD1 (5 bases). V was trimmed by 9 bases and J by 0 bases, leaving 9 bases between them. Germline lookup yields CDR1 LNHDA and CDR2 SQIVND (reference sequence). This CDR3 is 14 amino acids long. The CDR3 region is CASQGGSYNSPLHF. The CDR3 nucleotides read TGTGCCAGCCAGGGAGGCTCCTATAATTCACCCCTCCACTTT.

V and J are TRBV2 and TRBJ2-5, with D hard to call. With the DNA end fitting TRBJ2-7 better, the J assignment may be wrong. Germline CDR1 and CDR2: SNHLY and FYNNEI. The CDR3 is 14 residues long. This chain's CDR3 is CASSELDWSYEQYF. The CDR3 DNA reads TGTGCCAGCAGTGAACTCGACTGGTCCTACGAGCAGTACTTC.

The rearrangement links TRBV5-5 to TRBJ1-4, with D perhaps matching TRBD1 (5 bases). Germline CDR1 SGHKS, CDR2 YYEKEE (reference sequence). With 6 bases removed from V and 5 bases from J, the gap between germline ends came to 17 bases. The CDR3 sequence is 15 residues long. CDR3 amino acids: CASTRAGRENEKLFF. Written as DNA, the CDR3 is TGTGCCAGCACCCGGGCAGGGAGGGAGAATGAAAAACTGTTTTTT.

The J gene is TRBJ1-1, the V gene TRBV7-9; possible D gene TRBD1, 5 bases. This CDR3 contains 14 residues. Per germline, CDR1 SEHNR and CDR2 FQNEAQ (reference sequence). Between the trimmed V and J ends, which lost 1 base and 7 bases, there was a span of 13 bases. The CDR3: CASSLVRVGDEAFF. DNA for the CDR3: TGTGCCAGCAGCTTAGTGAGGGTAGGGGATGAAGCTTTCTTT.

The chain is built from TRBV28 and TRBJ1-1, with 8 bases lining up with TRBD1. CDR3 length: 14 residues. CDR1 and CDR2 (germline): MDHEN, SYDVKM. J gave up 7 bases and V 5 bases, and 9 bases lay outside the gene matches. In DNA form, the CDR3 reads TGTGCCAGCAGTGTCCGACAGGGGACGGTTGAAGCTTTCTTT. It encodes CASSVRQGTVEAFF.

This chain uses TRBV7-6 with TRBJ2-1; 9 positions match TRBD2. V was clipped by 1 base and J by 16 bases; unmatched bases: 11. The CDR3 consists of 14 residues. CDR1 SGHVS and CDR2 FNYEAQ come from the germline V gene. The CDR3 nucleotides read TGTGCCAGCAGCTTAGTCGCTAGCGGGGACAAGCTTTTCTTC. Its protein is CASSLVASGDKLFF.

The chain recombines TRBV28 with TRBJ2-3; D may match TRBD1 or TRBD2 (6 bases each). The CDR3 runs to 13 residues. V shed 4 bases and J shed 14 bases, with 19 bases lying between them. The germline V gene encodes CDR1 MDHEN and CDR2 SYDVKM. As DNA, the CDR3 is TGTGCCAGCAGTTCCCAGGGGAGGTCCGACCGGTATTTT. It yields the protein CASSSQGRSDRYF.

This chain uses TRBV29-1 with TRBJ2-7; 7 nucleotides align to TRBD1. The V gene's germline CDR1 is SQVTM and CDR2 ANQGSEA. CDR3 length: 12 residues. J gave up 0 bases and V 5 bases, and 1 base lay outside the gene matches. The CDR3 DNA reads TGCAGCGTTTCAGGGGGCTCCTACGAGCAGTACTTC. It is translated as CSVSGGSYEQYF.

V is TRBV18 and J is TRBJ2-1; 8 bases align to TRBD2. The V gene end was trimmed by 6 bases and the J gene end by 9 bases; junction bases not matched to a gene: 13. In germline, CDR1 is KGHSH, CDR2 LQKENI. This CDR3 is 15 amino acids long. The CDR3 region is CASSSGVAGSLEQFF. The CDR3 DNA sequence: TGTGCCAGCTCGTCGGGGGTAGCGGGATCTCTTGAGCAGTTCTTC.

The CDR3 loop reads CATSRDGDLKREQYF. DNA of the CDR3: TGTGCCACCAGCAGAGATGGGGACTTAAAGAGGGAGCAGTACTTC. The chain links TRBV15 to TRBJ2-7; D might be TRBD2 (6 bases). CDR3 size: 15 residues. Per germline, CDR1 LNHNV and CDR2 YYDKDF (reference sequence). V lost 0 bases and J lost 7, with 16 bases in between.

The chain recombines TRBV11-3 with TRBJ2-5, with 9 nucleotides matching TRBD1. Germline lookup yields CDR1 SGHNT and CDR2 YENEEA. This CDR3 has 14 residues. The V segment lost 5 bases and the J segment 1 base; nucleotides outside the gene matches: 2. DNA of the CDR3: TGTGCCAGCAGCCCACAGGGGGCCCAAGAGACCCAGTACTTC. Translated: CASSPQGAQETQYF.

The rearrangement joins TRBV7-2 to TRBJ2-7, with 7 bases matching TRBD2. The CDR3 is made up of 15 amino acids. V gave up 4 bases and J gave up 6 bases; unmatched junction bases: 12. Germline lookup yields CDR1 SGHTA and CDR2 FQGNSA. This CDR3 reads CASSSRLASSLEQYF. CDR3 DNA: TGTGCCAGCAGCTCGCGACTAGCTAGTTCACTCGAGCAGTACTTC.

The chain is built from TRBV4-1 and TRBJ2-7, with 8 bases fitting TRBD2. The CDR3 has 16 residues. The J segment lost 0 bases and the V segment lost 1 base, leaving 5 bases of the junction unmatched. CDR1 and CDR2 from the germline V gene are MGHRA and YSYEKL. The CDR3 spells CASSQGPAGDSYEQYF. In DNA, the CDR3 is TGCGCCAGCAGCCAAGGCCCAGCGGGAGACTCCTACGAGCAGTACTTC.

J is TRBJ1-3 and V is TRBV5-8; 10 bases line up with TRBD1. The germline CDR1 and CDR2 sequences are SGHTS and YDEGEE. Trimming cost V 3 bases and J 2 bases; bases outside gene matches: 5. The CDR3 length is 16 residues. The CDR3 nucleotides are TGTGCCAGCAGCTGGACAGGGGGGTCCACTGGAAACACCATATATTTT. Amino acids: CASSWTGGSTGNTIYF.